This TCR beta chain was observed in a study of long-term antiretroviral therapy in people with HIV (dated by TCRdb to between 2021 and 2024). For the wider study: The earliest samples were collected approximately a decade before the 2015 WHO recommendation for immediate ART, a period when ART was typically delayed until CD4 counts fell. This retrospective serial study examined whether starting ART and sustained HIV suppression were associated with changes in the composition and diversity of the TRB repertoire in peripheral blood. A total of fewer than 250 cryopreserved PBMC samples came from around 30 adults with confirmed HIV infection and were collected serially over a mean of roughly six years (range 1-12). Among the approximately 30 participants with HIV, eleven were female. No cross-contamination during QIAcube processing was seen in test extractions of a monoclonal T-cell line run alongside roughly 35 polyclonal samples. General findings and caveats noted by the study authors: Starting ART was linked to a significant rise in TRB diversity, yet even with long-term ART the diversity remained significantly lower than in transplant donor controls. HIV repertoires had narrower CDR3 length ranges than controls, and the network structure suggested an antigen-experienced repertoire that shifted only slightly toward naive after ART. Expanded TRB clones identified before ART initiation dominated the repertoire across all time points, though the dominance fluctuated and decreased in many PLHIV after ART. Because cell numbers in pre-ART samples were limited, unsorted PBMC were profiled instead of sorted CD4+ and CD8+ T cells. The samples span the years 2004 to 2017, and the ART regimens used may be less effective than current regimens. No data were available on ART adherence, viral resistance or therapy changes, limiting inferences about post-ART repertoire changes. Limited PBMC availability meant only the TCR beta chain was sequenced, without alpha chain pairing.

Participants were included only if at least one PBMC sample before ART initiation and at least two post-ART samples were available. All participants with HIV were treated in the United States of America. Cryopreserved samples of about 0.9-11 million PBMC were thawed and washed before DNA extraction. At the time of the earliest PBMC sample for each participant with HIV, ages ranged from 23 to 54 years. Each participant contributed PBMC samples from 1-4 timepoints before ART initiation and 2-8 timepoints after ART initiation, with a median of 7 samples. Serial HIV viral load, CD4+ T-cell count, ART history and demographic data were obtained for every participant. Genomic DNA was extracted from unsorted PBMC with a Qiagen kit on a QIAcube, processed in batches of 12 samples. Sequencing of the TRB variable region was done with the immunoSEQ hsTCRB v3.0 assay at survey level resolution. TRB sequencing targeted a depth of about 40,000-55,000 T-cell genomes per sample. An Illumina MiSeq with a v3 150-cycle kit was used to sequence the pooled TRB libraries. Under the source paper's analysis protocol: Repertoire analysis was run in R within a reproducible Nextflow workflow that covered QC, data transformation and analysis. LymphoSeq2, an R package for AIRR-Seq data exploration, was used to implement custom analyses. After excluding a few samples that yielded fewer than 5000 total TRB sequences, 150 to 200 HIV repertoires remained for analysis. Among the 188 retained HIV repertoires, 55 to 65 were collected before ART initiation and approximately 130 were collected after ART initiation. Each repertoire was downsampled to 5000 TRB nucleotide sequences, and summary statistics were averaged across 100 downsampling iterations. TRB sequences were retained for analysis only if CDR3 regions of at least seven amino acids were present. Diversity was assessed using a clonality score derived from Shannon entropy and using the Gini coefficient. In the repertoire networks, any two of the top 5000 CDR3 amino acid sequences were connected whenever the two sequences differed by an edit distance of one. For TRB CDR3 amino acid sequences, GLIPH2 was used to predict antigen specificity groups and MHC restriction. To flag known associations with CMV, EBV, HIV or tissue antigens, CDR3 amino acid sequences were compared against VDJdb and McPAS-TCR. Pre-ART, post-ART and control groups were compared with Wilcoxon signed-rank tests and Holm-Bonferroni correction. Here the immuneACCESS table is served through TCRdb, limited to in-frame sequences with V and J called. Missing clones are a known gap in these copies; in checked studies unresolved V genes cover under half, and the rest lacks a known reason. The V and J calls and clone size come from that table; D and trimming were worked out from the DNA. Across this sample there are 27,000 or so clones, with about 82% seen only once. The ten most abundant clones make up about 10% of the sample.

A distance of 13 bases separates the germline ends of V and J, which lose 1 base and 9 bases respectively. Reading from cysteine to phenylalanine, the CDR3 counts 13 amino acids. The only DNA kept is the CDR3, 39 bases in frame from the first base. CDR1 and CDR2, per the germline V gene (reference sequence), are GTSNPN and SVGIG. Comments on this clone: Its antigen is currently not known. No base quality values were provided; no much bigger clone lies one nucleotide off.

The sample here was unsorted PBMCs, taken 0.8 years before starting antiretroviral therapy. The chain joins TRBV30 to TRBJ1-5; the D gene is possibly TRBD1, with 6 bases matching. This clonotype originated in a man younger than 30 with HIV. In nucleotides, the sequence is TGTGCCTGGAGTGGACAGGTTTTAGGGCCCCAGCATTTT. It is translated as CAWSGQVLGPQHF.